This is a list of T cell receptor beta chains from one sample in a study of early T cells in non-severe SARS-CoV-2 infection. MiXCR, applied by TCRdb to the 5' RACE reads, yields one record per CDR3 protein. Among approximately 27,000 distinct CDR3 sequences listed, about 4.6% were seen once. Material: whole blood. The receptors originated from an adult who was a healthcare worker with PCR-confirmed SARS-CoV-2 infection or an uninfected control (not recorded which). Both conserved end residues are part of each CDR3. D genes are given only for firm matches. Only part of the rows carry a size: once, few, many, or a class if the clone is expanded.

d_call,v_call,clone_size,cdr3_length,j_call,cdr3_nt,cdr3_aa
TRBD1,TRBV9,many,17,TRBJ1-1,TGTGCCAGCAGCGTAGCTACCCCGGACAGGGAGAACACTGAAGCTTTCTTT,CASSVATPDRENTEAFF
.,TRBV28,few,13,TRBJ1-2,TGTGCCAGCAGTCGGGGATCTAACTATGGCTACACCTTC,CASSRGSNYGYTF
.,TRBV11-2,many,13,TRBJ2-5,TGTGCCAGCAGCGACTACCTCCAAGAGACCCAGTACTTC,CASSDYLQETQYF
TRBD2,TRBV29-1,many,14,TRBJ2-7,TGCAGCGTCGCCCGGCGAGCGGGAGCGGGCGAGCAGTACTTC,CSVARRAGAGEQYF
TRBD2,TRBV6-5,many,16,TRBJ2-1,TGTGCCAGCAGTTCCAGGGCTAGCGGCACCTACAATGAGCAGTTCTTC,CASSSRASGTYNEQFF
.,TRBV2,many,13,TRBJ2-5,TGTGCCAGCACCATGGACGGAGGAGAGACCCAGTACTTC,CASTMDGGETQYF
TRBD1,TRBV20-1,many,15,TRBJ2-7,TGCAGTGCTAGGTGGGACAGGGGGTTCACCTACGAGCAGTACTTC,CSARWDRGFTYEQYF
.,TRBV10-3,many,13,TRBJ2-3,TGTGCCATCAGTGAGTCAACGGACCATGGGGGGTATTTT,CAISESTDHGGYF
.,TRBV24-1,many,14,TRBJ2-1,TGTGCCACCTCCCAACTAGGATCCTACAATGAGCAGTTCTTC,CATSQLGSYNEQFF
TRBD1,TRBV7-6,few,15,TRBJ2-3,TGTGCCAGCAGCTCATCGACAGGGATGTTAGATACGCAGTATTTT,CASSSSTGMLDTQYF
.,TRBV3-1,many,12,TRBJ1-1,TGTGCCAGCAGGGTGCAGGGCTCTGAAGCTTTCTTT,CASRVQGSEAFF
.,TRBV29-1,many,11,TRBJ2-1,TGCAGCGTTGATGAGGGTGGCGAGCAGTTCTTC,CSVDEGGEQFF
TRBD2,TRBV20-1,few,15,TRBJ2-5,TGCAGTGCTAGAGATTGGGGAGGGGCCTCAGAGACCCAGTACTTC,CSARDWGGASETQYF
TRBD2,TRBV18,few,17,TRBJ2-5,TGTGCCAGCTCACCACGCACGATTAGCGGGGGGCAAGAGACCCAGTACTTC,CASSPRTISGGQETQYF
.,TRBV24-1,many,12,TRBJ2-3,TGTGCCACCGGGCGGGGCACAGATACGCAGTATTTT,CATGRGTDTQYF
.,TRBV5-1,many,14,TRBJ2-7,TGCGCCAGCAGCTCCGGGGACGGTGCCCACGAGCAGTACTTC,CASSSGDGAHEQYF
TRBD2,TRBV3-1,many,15,TRBJ2-2,TGTGCCAGCAGCCTTCTTAGCGGGAGAGCTGGGGAGCTGTTTTTT,CASSLLSGRAGELFF
.,TRBV7-2,many,14,TRBJ2-7,TGTGCCAGCAGCTTCGGTAGCGGACCCTTTGAGCAGTACTTC,CASSFGSGPFEQYF
TRBD2,TRBV28,many,16,TRBJ2-1,TGTGCCAGCACCTCACGGGAGGGGGGGTCCTACAATGAGCAGTTCTTC,CASTSREGGSYNEQFF
TRBD2,TRBV11-1,.,17,TRBJ2-1,TGTGCCAGCAGCCTGGGAGGGGTTATGGGCTATCGGAATGAGCAGTTCTTC,CASSLGGVMGYRNEQFF
.,TRBV7-6,many,13,TRBJ2-7,TGTGCCAGCAGCAAGCTGGACACATACGAGCAGTACTTC,CASSKLDTYEQYF
TRBD1,TRBV20-1,many,16,TRBJ2-4,TGCAGTGCTGCCATTAGGACAGGGAGAGCCAAAAACATTCAGTACTTC,CSAAIRTGRAKNIQYF
.,TRBV4-1,many,14,TRBJ1-4,TGCGCCAGCAGCCGAGCAGGGGTGAATGAAAAACTGTTTTTT,CASSRAGVNEKLFF
.,TRBV29-1,.,12,TRBJ2-1,TGCAGCGCGGTCCCCTCCTACAATGAGCAGTTCTTC,CSAVPSYNEQFF
.,TRBV14,.,15,TRBJ2-3,TGTGCCAGCAGCCAACTAGCGTTAAGCACAGATACGCAGTATTTT,CASSQLALSTDTQYF